This T cell receptor (beta chain) is drawn from a study of CD8 T cells in ankylosing spondylitis (dated 2017 in TCRdb). Some background on the complete study: T cell receptor beta repertoires were profiled in healthy donors and ankylosing spondylitis patients so that disease-linked TCR variants could be found. The full study cohort was made up of approximately 27 ankylosing spondylitis patients and 108 healthy donors. Peripheral blood was sampled, and synovial fluid was additionally collected from ankylosing spondylitis patients.

The listed sequencing device is Illumina HiSeq 2500. Quantitative 5'-RACE with molecular barcodes was the method used to prepare the TCR beta libraries. The original methods were these. Disease-linked TCR variants were identified with a new computational method built on a probabilistic model of VDJ rearrangement. TCRdb trimmed public reads at Q25 via fastp, called clones via MiXCR and kept in-frame beta chains. Merged by CDR3 protein, the rows form single entries marked with the most common genes and DNA. Here the V and J calls rest on TCRdb's processing, not on the authors' analysis. This sample holds approximately 500,000 distinct CDR3 sequences; roughly 13% were observed only once. Under 7.5% of the sample rests with the top ten. What the research found in general, with its limitations: The disease-linked clones were reported as significantly enriched in matched synovial fluid samples from ankylosing spondylitis patients. A TCR beta motif made up of eight or nine highly homologous amino acid variants appeared to be characteristic of blood from ankylosing spondylitis patients. The disease-linked clones showed a CD8+ phenotype and occurred at relatively low frequencies in peripheral blood. Some motif variants had previously been reported in the synovial fluid and blood of reactive arthritis patients, which suggests shared mechanisms of disease initiation.

Based on the germline V gene, the CDR1 and CDR2 sequences are SGHDT and YYEEEE. The cysteine opens and the phenylalanine closes a CDR3 of 15 amino acids. The sequence is cut down to CDR3 DNA, 45 bases in frame from base 1. V drops 4 bases and J drops 8 bases, leaving 18 bases in between. Concerning this clonotype itself: It has no known antigen specificity. The sample holds no much larger clone one base away, and base qualities are not on file.

Source material: blood, either unsorted or a sorted T cell fraction (not recorded which). The receptor chain draws on TRBV5-6 and TRBJ1-4, with TRBD1 tentatively as D gene (5 bases match). This TCR came from a male donor with ankylosing spondylitis. The encoded CDR3 is CASSPTGLVGEKLFF. The bases read TGTGCCAGCAGCCCGACGGGACTAGTCGGGGAAAAACTGTTTTTT.